The 25 T cell receptor beta chains below come from one sample, sequenced in a study of ipilimumab plus nivolumab after autologous stem cell transplantation. The repertoire was sequenced with immunoSEQ multiplex PCR; TCRdb's copy has only in-frame clones and lacks some. The table has 15,000 to 20,000 clones, around 81% seen once. This specimen consisted of PBMCs, obtained in a trial of ipilimumab plus nivolumab as post-transplant consolidation. The receptor source for this set is a male donor with diffuse large B-cell lymphoma.

This clone was counted between two and nine times. The J gene is TRBJ1-5, the V gene TRBV25-1; TRBD1 is a possible D gene (6 bases). In germline, CDR1 is MGHDK, CDR2 SYGVNS. The CDR3 spans 16 residues. The V gene lost 3 bases and the J gene lost 2 bases, with 14 bases spanning the gap. Here the CDR3 DNA reads TGTGCCAGCAGTGAGGCTGGCAGGGGAGGCAATCAGCCCCAGCATTTT. As protein: CASSEAGRGGNQPQHF.

This clone was seen only once. The chain joins TRBV11-2 to TRBJ2-7, with 7 nucleotides matching TRBD1. Germline CDR1 and CDR2: SGHAT and FQNNGV. The CDR3 is made up of 14 amino acids. V lost 5 bases and J lost 3; bases outside the gene matches: 7. CDR3 coding DNA: TGTGCCAGCAGCCCCCGGGCAGGGGGCTACGAGCAGTACTTC. Protein sequence: CASSPRAGGYEQYF.

The rearrangement uses TRBV6-6 and TRBJ1-1; TRBD1 might be the D (5 bases). V was trimmed by 5 bases and J by 6 bases, leaving 16 bases between them. Looked up from germline, CDR1 is MNHNY and CDR2 is SVGAGI (reference sequence). This CDR3 region has 14 residues. The CDR3 protein is CASSPRGAGPEAFF. In DNA, the CDR3 is TGTGCCAGCAGTCCCAGAGGGGCTGGGCCTGAAGCTTTCTTT.

The chain employs TRBV6-5 and TRBJ1-6; D not certain. The CDR3 has 13 residues. The germline V gene encodes CDR1 MNHEY and CDR2 SVGAGI. V was pared by 6 bases and J by 0 bases, with 3 bases between. The chain's CDR3 is CASRGSYNSPLHF. DNA for the CDR3: TGTGCCAGCAGGGGCTCCTATAATTCACCCCTCCACTTT.

The V call is TRBV7-6, the J call TRBJ2-3; tentatively, D is TRBD1 (6 bases). The CDR3 has 14 amino acids. V dropped 8 bases and J dropped 3 bases, with 15 bases sitting between them. In germline, CDR1 is SGHVS, CDR2 FNYEAQ. CDR3 sequence reads: CASDPQGLTDTQYF. In nucleotides, the CDR3 is TGTGCCAGCGATCCGCAGGGGCTAACAGATACGCAGTATTTT.

The gene calls are TRBV7-2 and TRBJ2-7; no clear D. V lost 0 bases and J 4 bases, leaving 4 bases between the germline ends. CDR1 and CDR2 (germline): SGHTA, FQGNSA. CDR3 length: 12 amino acids. CDR3 sequence: CASSLADYEQYF. DNA for the CDR3: TGTGCCAGCAGCTTAGCAGATTACGAGCAGTACTTC.

This sequence joins TRBV10-2 and TRBJ1-3, with D hard to call. In germline, CDR1 is WSHSY, CDR2 SAAADI. The CDR3 spans 14 residues. Trimming stripped 4 bases from V and 3 bases from J, with 10 bases between. CDR3 DNA sequence: TGCGCCAGCAGTGCTTGGGGAGGTGGAAACACCATATATTTT. Translated, it gives CASSAWGGGNTIYF.

In its sample, this clone was seen a few times. The V call is TRBV10-3, the J call TRBJ2-7; D uncertain. This CDR3 has 13 amino acids. The germline V and J ends were trimmed by 0 bases and 7 bases, with 10 bases remaining between them. The germline V gene encodes CDR1 ENHRY and CDR2 SYGVKD. The CDR3 coding sequence is TGTGCCATCAGTGAGTCGAGAGTTGGGGAGCAGTACTTC. Translation: CAISESRVGEQYF.

This chain uses TRBV11-3 with TRBJ2-3, with a weak D call TRBD2 (5 bases). This CDR3 region has 13 residues. In germline, CDR1 is SGHNT, CDR2 YENEEA. Trimming took 11 bases from V and 0 from J, leaving 12 bases between them. In DNA form, the CDR3 reads TGTGCCTCAGCAGGAGGAAGCACAGATACGCAGTATTTT. Protein sequence: CASAGGSTDTQYF.

V and J are TRBV7-2 and TRBJ1-3; the D gene is possibly TRBD1 (5 bases). Germline lookup yields CDR1 SGHTA and CDR2 FQGNSA. Trimming removed 5 bases at V and 1 base at J, with 9 bases between. This CDR3 comprises 14 residues. This CDR3 is CASSSQGSGNTIYF. In nucleotides, the CDR3 is TGTGCCAGCAGCAGTCAGGGTTCTGGAAACACCATATATTTT. Full variable domain (outside the CDR3, taken from reference TRBV7-2 and TRBJ1-3): GAGVSQSPSNKVTEKGKDVELRCDPISGHTALYWYRQSLGQGLEFLIYFQGNSAPDKSGLPSDRFSAERTGGSVSTLTIQRTQQEDSAVYLCASSSQGSGNTIYFGEGSWLTVV.

This rearrangement joins TRBV7-9 to TRBJ1-4, with D uncertain. V dropped 4 bases and J dropped 5 bases, with 11 bases sitting between them. Germline-derived CDR1 and CDR2 are SEHNR and FQNEAQ (reference sequence). The CDR3 consists of 14 residues. CDR3 amino acids: CASSSLPVNEKLFF. The CDR3 DNA is TGTGCCAGCAGCTCTCTACCGGTAAATGAAAAACTGTTTTTT.

The CDR3 DNA follows: TGTGCCAGCAGCTTAGCAGCCGGATCCTCTGGAAACACCATATATTTT. Its translation is CASSLAAGSSGNTIYF. The rearrangement links TRBV7-9 to TRBJ1-3; no firm D call. V gave up 0 bases and J gave up 0 bases, with 9 bases separating them. CDR1 and CDR2 from the germline V gene are SEHNR and FQNEAQ (reference sequence). The CDR3 sequence is 16 residues long.

This chain connects TRBV11-2 to TRBJ2-3; D is possibly TRBD2 (6 bases). CDR1 and CDR2 from the germline V gene are SGHAT and FQNNGV. This CDR3 has 17 residues. V was pared by 1 base and J by 0 bases, with 14 bases between. CDR3 nucleotides: TGTGCCAGCAGCTTAGCCGGGGGTATGCTTAGCACAGATACGCAGTATTTT. The encoded protein is CASSLAGGMLSTDTQYF.

This clone has just a few counts. The chain couples TRBV11-3 to TRBJ2-1, with 7 bases matching TRBD1. V lost 5 bases to trimming and J lost 6 bases; unmatched junction nucleotides: 13. Germline V gene sequence: CDR1 SGHNT, CDR2 YENEEA. The CDR3 spans 16 residues. CDR3 nucleotide sequence: TGTGCCAGCAGCACTTCCAAGGGGGCGCCTTTCAATGAGCAGTTCTTC. Residues: CASSTSKGAPFNEQFF.

The V and J genes are TRBV15 and TRBJ2-3; 7 positions match TRBD2. Trimming took 4 bases from V and 4 from J; bases not matched to a gene: 11. The germline V gene encodes CDR1 LNHNV and CDR2 YYDKDF (reference sequence). The length of the CDR3 is 16 residues. The CDR3 region is CATSTRTSSFSDTQYF. The CDR3 region has the DNA TGTGCCACCAGCACCCGGACTAGTTCATTCTCAGATACGCAGTATTTT. Based on the CDR3 plus reference TRBV15 and TRBJ2-3, the full variable domain is DAMVIQNPRYQVTQFGKPVTLSCSQTLNHNVMYWYQQKSSQAPKLLFHYYDKDFNNEADTPDNFQSRRPNTSFCFLDIRSPGLGDTAMYLCATSTRTSSFSDTQYFGPGTRLTVL.

The genes are TRBV4-1 and TRBJ2-7, with D hard to call. The CDR3 is 15 amino acids. Looked up from germline, CDR1 is MGHRA and CDR2 is YSYEKL. V shed 2 bases and J shed 1 base, with 12 bases lying between them. Here the CDR3 DNA reads TGCGCCAGCAGCCAATCCGAAGGCAGGTCCTACGAGCAGTACTTC. Its translation is CASSQSEGRSYEQYF.

The V call is TRBV27, the J call TRBJ2-3; 10 bases are a match to TRBD1. This CDR3 region has 18 residues. Per the germline V gene, CDR1 is MNHEY and CDR2 is SMNVEV (reference sequence). J gave up 3 bases and V 2 bases, and 11 bases lay outside the gene matches. The CDR3 DNA sequence: TGTGCCAGCAGTTTACGGACAGGGGGAGGAATGAGGACAGATACGCAGTATTTT. It encodes CASSLRTGGGMRTDTQYF.

V and J are TRBV6-6 and TRBJ2-5; TRBD1 agrees at 8 bases. J lost 4 bases, V lost 2 bases, and 9 bases had no gene match. CDR1 is MNHNY and CDR2 is SVGAGI in the germline V gene (reference sequence). This CDR3 contains 16 residues. CDR3 region: CASSYPGTGGGETQYF. The DNA of the CDR3 is TGTGCCAGCAGTTACCCAGGGACAGGAGGGGGAGAGACCCAGTACTTC.

The CDR3 coding sequence is TGTGCCAGCAGGCCTCGACAGGGGGCGAACACCGGGGAGCTGTTTTTT. This encodes CASRPRQGANTGELFF. This sequence joins TRBV7-9 and TRBJ2-2, with 9 bases aligning to TRBD1. The ends lost 6 bases at V and 0 bases at J; junction bases unmatched: 5. The CDR3 is 16 residues long. Germline values: CDR1 SEHNR, CDR2 FQNEAQ (reference sequence).

This clone showed up just a few times. V is TRBV4-2 and J is TRBJ1-5; 7 positions match TRBD1. The CDR3 consists of 16 residues. Looked up from germline, CDR1 is LGHNA and CDR2 is YNFKEQ. The J segment lost 4 bases and the V segment lost 4 bases, leaving 10 bases of the junction unmatched. The CDR3 nucleotides are TGTGCCAGCAGCCTAACAGGGGAGGGGTTAAATCAGCCCCAGCATTTT. It encodes CASSLTGEGLNQPQHF.

This sequence joins TRBV7-2 and TRBJ2-7; 9 bases match TRBD2. Trimming removed 1 base from V and 2 bases from J; junction bases left unmatched: 3. The CDR3 runs 15 residues. CDR1 is SGHTA, CDR2 FQGNSA, per germline. Here the CDR3 DNA reads TGTGCCAGCAGCTTAGGGCCTAGCGGGGCCTACGAGCAGTACTTC. Protein: CASSLGPSGAYEQYF.

V is TRBV6-1 and J is TRBJ2-7, with D unclear. CDR1 is MNHNS, CDR2 SASEGT, per germline. This CDR3 comprises 12 residues. V lost 7 bases and J lost 3, with 10 bases in between. CDR3 bases: TGTGCCAGCATGCTCCAGGACTACGAGCAGTACTTC. It translates to CASMLQDYEQYF.

The chain carries TRBV5-8 and TRBJ2-2, with TRBD1 matching 10 bases. CDR3 size: 15 residues. CDR1 and CDR2 (germline): SGHTS, YDEGEE. Trimming took 0 bases from V and 4 from J; bases not matched to a gene: 0. CDR3 bases: TGTGCCAGCAGCTTGGGGACAGGGGGCACCGGGGAGCTGTTTTTT. The encoded protein is CASSLGTGGTGELFF.

The chain couples TRBV4-3 to TRBJ2-3; 8 bases fit TRBD1. J lost 5 bases, V lost 4 bases, and 11 bases had no gene match. The CDR3 runs 16 residues. Germline assignment: CDR1 LGHNA and CDR2 YSLEER. CDR3 sequence: CASSLYGQGGLDTQYF. Written as DNA, the CDR3 is TGCGCCAGCAGCCTATACGGACAGGGAGGATTAGATACGCAGTATTTT.

The gene calls are TRBV5-1 and TRBJ2-7, with TRBD2 as a possible D gene (5 bases). V was clipped by 0 bases and J by 6 bases, with 13 bases between them. The CDR3 sequence is 14 residues long. Germline-derived CDR1 and CDR2 are SGHRS and YFSETQ. The CDR3 loop reads CASSLGGNYLEQYF. The CDR3 coding sequence is TGCGCCAGCAGCTTGGGAGGGAACTACCTCGAGCAGTACTTC.